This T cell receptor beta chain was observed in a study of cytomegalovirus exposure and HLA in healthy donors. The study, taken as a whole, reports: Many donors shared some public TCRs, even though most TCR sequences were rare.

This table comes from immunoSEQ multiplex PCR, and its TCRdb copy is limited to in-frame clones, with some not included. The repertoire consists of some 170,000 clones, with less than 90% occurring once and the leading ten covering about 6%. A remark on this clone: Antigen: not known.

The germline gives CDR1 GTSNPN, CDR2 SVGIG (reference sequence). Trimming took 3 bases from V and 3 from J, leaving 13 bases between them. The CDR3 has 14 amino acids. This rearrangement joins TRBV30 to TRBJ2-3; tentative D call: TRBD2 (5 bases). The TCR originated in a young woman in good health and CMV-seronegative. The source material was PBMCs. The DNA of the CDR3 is TGTGCCTGGAGCGCCTGGACTTCTACAGATACGCAGTATTTT. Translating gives CAWSAWTSTDTQYF.